Each of the 18 T cell receptor beta chains below was sequenced from the same sample in a study of cytomegalovirus exposure and HLA in healthy donors. Primers included in the PCR were 60 Vbeta and 13 Jbeta primers. Sequencing was performed with immunoSEQ multiplex PCR; in TCRdb, only in-frame clones are kept and a portion is missing. The sample contains roughly 180,000 clones, roughly 80% of which appear only once. The sequenced material came from PBMCs. All receptors come from a young woman in good health and CMV-seronegative.

Concerning this clone itself: The junction departs from germline at one end; a sequencing error may be responsible. V is TRBV7-3 and J is TRBJ2-6, with a tentative D call TRBD1 (6 bases). The length of the CDR3 is 20 residues. Germline V gives CDR1 SGHTA, CDR2 FQGTGA. The CDR3: CASRFRRVPGHYSGANVPTF. The CDR3 DNA sequence: TGTGCCAGCAGGTTTAGACGAGTCCCGGGACATTACTCTGGGGCCAACGTCCCGACTTTC.

V is TRBV7-3 and J is TRBJ2-3; a weak D match, TRBD2 (5 bases). From germline, CDR1 is SGHTA and CDR2 FQGTGA. This CDR3 region has 14 residues. The V end was cut by 4 bases, the J end by 4 bases, with 12 bases between. Here the CDR3 DNA reads TGTGCCAGCAGCTCTAACCGACTACCAGATACGCAGTATTTT. Amino acid sequence: CASSSNRLPDTQYF.

The V call is TRBV6-5, the J call TRBJ2-7; D unclear. The germline V gene encodes CDR1 MNHEY and CDR2 SVGAGI. The germline V and J ends were trimmed by 2 bases and 2 bases, with 13 bases remaining between them. The CDR3 has 15 amino acids. CDR3 nucleotides: TGTGCCAGCAGTTACAGGTCTGAACAGCCCTACGAGCAGTACTTC. This encodes CASSYRSEQPYEQYF.

The chain is built from TRBV30 and TRBJ2-1, with 14 bases identical to TRBD2. The CDR3 loop spans 18 amino acids. In germline, CDR1 is GTSNPN, CDR2 SVGIG (reference sequence). V lost 3 bases and J lost 4; bases outside the gene matches: 11. Here the CDR3 reads CAWRGEGLAGEDYNEQFF. The CDR3 nucleotides are TGTGCCTGGAGGGGTGAGGGACTAGCGGGAGAGGATTACAATGAGCAGTTCTTC.

The chain recombines TRBV11-3 with TRBJ2-5, with 10 bases matching TRBD2. The germline V gene has CDR1 SGHNT and CDR2 YENEEA. V was pared by 5 bases and J by 5 bases, with 5 bases of the junction left unmatched. The CDR3 spans 14 residues. CDR3 region: CASSPTSGTETQYF. The CDR3 DNA reads as TGTGCCAGCAGCCCTACTAGCGGGACGGAGACCCAGTACTTC.

The chain uses TRBV6-5 and TRBJ1-2, with D hard to call. Germline CDR1 is MNHEY and CDR2 is SVGAGI. CDR3 length: 14 residues. Trimming cost V 2 bases and J 5 bases, with 12 bases left between them. The CDR3 sequence is CASSYMEGVYGYTF. Here the CDR3 DNA reads TGTGCCAGCAGTTACATGGAGGGAGTATATGGCTACACCTTC.

CDR3 DNA: TGTGCCAGCAGTGAAATAATGGCAGGGTATGACTCTGGGGCCAACGTCCTGACTTTC. It specifies CASSEIMAGYDSGANVLTF. The J gene is TRBJ2-6, the V gene TRBV2; D is possibly TRBD1 (5 bases). The germline V gene encodes CDR1 SNHLY and CDR2 FYNNEI. V was shortened by 2 bases and J by 0 bases, with 17 bases between the two germline ends. This CDR3 contains 19 residues.

V is TRBV6-5 and J is TRBJ1-2; D unresolved. V shed 6 bases and J shed 4 bases, with 9 bases lying between them. CDR1 MNHEY and CDR2 SVGAGI come from the germline V gene. This CDR3 comprises 12 residues. The CDR3 sequence: CASSQTGYGYTF. In DNA form, the CDR3 reads TGTGCCAGCAGCCAGACGGGCTATGGCTACACCTTC.

In its sample, this clone was seen a few times. The gene calls are TRBV6-4 and TRBJ2-2, with a possible D match to TRBD2 (6 bases). Germline values: CDR1 MRHNA, CDR2 SNTAGT. The CDR3 is 15 amino acids. The ends were cut back, 3 bases at V and 3 bases at J, with 11 bases in the middle. DNA of the CDR3: TGTGCCAGCAGTGAGAGCGGGCTAGACACCGGGGAGCTGTTTTTT. Amino acids: CASSESGLDTGELFF.

The chain uses TRBV5-1 and TRBJ1-2, with D unclear. CDR3 length: 13 residues. Between the trimmed V and J ends, which lost 0 bases and 4 bases, there was a span of 7 bases. The germline gives CDR1 SGHRS, CDR2 YFSETQ. The CDR3 DNA reads TGCGCCAGCAGCTTGGACAGTCCCTATGGCTACACCTTC. Amino acid sequence: CASSLDSPYGYTF.

The chain employs TRBV5-1 and TRBJ2-5; 8 bases fit TRBD1. CDR1 is SGHRS and CDR2 is YFSETQ in the germline V gene. The CDR3 spans 14 residues. After removal of 3 bases from V and 4 bases from J, the junction contained 5 bases not matched to a gene. The CDR3, as DNA: TGCGCCAGCAGCTCCGGACAGGGCCGAGAGACCCAGTACTTC. Translation: CASSSGQGRETQYF.

This rearrangement joins TRBV11-2 to TRBJ2-7, with D possibly matching TRBD1 (6 bases). Per germline, CDR1 SGHAT and CDR2 FQNNGV. The CDR3 is made up of 15 amino acids. Trimming removed 3 bases from V and 6 bases from J, with 18 bases in between. CDR3 region: CASSFTGTPTGEQYF. CDR3 DNA sequence: TGTGCCAGCAGCTTTACCGGGACACCAACAGGCGAGCAGTACTTC.

The CDR3: CASLSRGGSYEQYF. The DNA for the CDR3 is TGTGCCAGCTTGAGCAGGGGAGGGTCCTACGAGCAGTACTTC. The V call is TRBV2, the J call TRBJ2-7, with a possible D match to TRBD2 (7 bases). The CDR3 runs 14 residues. Germline V gives CDR1 SNHLY, CDR2 FYNNEI. The V end lost 8 bases, the J end lost 1 base, and 15 bases lay between the germline ends.

This chain uses TRBV6-6 with TRBJ2-1; 7 nucleotides line up with TRBD2. This CDR3 region has 15 residues. Germline CDR1 and CDR2: MNHNY and SVGAGI (reference sequence). V shed 7 bases and J 7 bases; nucleotides not matched to a gene: 13. As DNA, the CDR3 is TGTGCCAGCAAACCGGTGGCGGGAGCAGTTAATGAGCAGTTCTTC. Translated, it gives CASKPVAGAVNEQFF.

This clone was counted between two and nine times. The V gene is TRBV6-6, the J gene TRBJ1-2; 10 nucleotides match TRBD1. The CDR3 totals 13 residues. Trimming at V came to 6 bases and at J to 4 bases, leaving 2 bases not matched to a gene. Germline V CDR1 and CDR2: MNHNY, SVGAGI (reference sequence). The CDR3: CASSRTGGYGYTF. CDR3 nucleotides: TGTGCCAGCAGCAGGACAGGGGGCTATGGCTACACCTTC.

CDR3 protein: CASSEARQGLSPLHF. In nucleotides, the CDR3 is TGTGCCAGCAGTGAAGCAAGACAGGGTCTTTCACCCCTCCACTTT. The chain employs TRBV2 and TRBJ1-6, with 7 bases matching TRBD1. With V trimmed by 0 bases and J by 9 bases, 5 bases remained unmatched. The CDR3 has 15 amino acids. The germline V gene encodes CDR1 SNHLY and CDR2 FYNNEI.

This chain links TRBV14 with TRBJ2-5, with 14 positions matching TRBD2. The CDR3 is 18 amino acids. Germline V lookup: CDR1 SGHDN, CDR2 FVKESK. V was clipped by 5 bases and J by 1 base; unmatched bases: 9. Here the CDR3 DNA reads TGTGCCAGCAGCTGGGGGACTAGCGGGAGAATAAGCCAAGAGACCCAGTACTTC. Its translation is CASSWGTSGRISQETQYF. Variable domain in full (rest from reference TRBV14 and TRBJ2-5): EAGVTQFPSHSVIEKGQTVTLRCDPISGHDNLYWYRRVMGKEIKFLLHFVKESKQDESGMPNNRFLAERTGGTYSTLKVQPAELEDSGVYFCASSWGTSGRISQETQYFGPGTRLLVL.

The chain uses TRBV9 and TRBJ2-3, with TRBD2 matching 13 bases. V gave up 5 bases and J gave up 5 bases; unmatched junction bases: 8. Germline CDR1 reads SGDLS; CDR2 reads YYNGEE. CDR3 length equals 16 residues. CDR3 region: CASSFGLAGVGDTQYF. For the CDR3, the DNA is TGTGCCAGCAGTTTCGGACTAGCGGGAGTGGGAGATACGCAGTATTTT. The full variable domain, completed using reference TRBV9 and TRBJ2-3, is DSGVTQTPKHLITATGQRVTLRCSPRSGDLSVYWYQQSLDQGLQFLIQYYNGEERAKGNILERFSAQQFPDLHSELNLSSLELGDSALYFCASSFGLAGVGDTQYFGPGTRLTVL.